These T cell receptor beta chains were read from a single sample in a study of T cell responses to AZD1222 COVID-19 vaccine. The repertoire was sequenced with immunoSEQ multiplex PCR; TCRdb's copy has only in-frame clones and lacks some. The table has some 200,000 clones, just over 90% seen once. The source material was peripheral blood, sampled 28 days after the second dose of the MenACWY control vaccine. Every receptor here comes from an adult who received the MenACWY meningococcal vaccine as a control. Each CDR3 is given with its conserved first and last residue. The D gene is left open where the match is weak. Clone size is not always given. Where it is, it says once, few, many or a class for expanded clones.

TRBJ2-7,TRBV30,-,-,CAWSVLGLDEQYF,TGTGCCTGGAGTGTACTAGGGTTGGACGAGCAGTACTTC
TRBJ2-5,TRBV12-3/TRBV12-4,-,-,CASSPGPLGSQYF,TGTGCCAGCAGCCCAGGGCCCCTGGGGAGCCAGTACTTC
TRBJ2-3,TRBV6-1,-,TRBD1,CASSGGTATIRTDTQYF,TGTGCCAGCAGTGGGGGGACAGCGACAATCCGCACAGATACGCAGTATTTT
TRBJ1-6,TRBV3-1/TRBV3-2,-,-,CASSRMDSNNSPLHF,TGTGCCAGCAGCCGAATGGACAGCAATAATTCACCCCTCCACTTT
TRBJ1-1,TRBV7-6,-,TRBD1,CASSSLDRDTEAFF,TGTGCCAGCAGCTCCCTTGACAGGGACACTGAAGCTTTCTTT
TRBJ1-2,TRBV12-3/TRBV12-4,once,-,CASGPKVGYTF,TGTGCCAGCGGACCCAAAGTGGGCTACACCTTC
TRBJ2-7,TRBV10-2,-,TRBD1,CASSDVQGRADGEQYF,TGCGCCAGCAGTGACGTACAGGGGCGGGCTGACGGCGAGCAGTACTTC
TRBJ1-1,TRBV21-1,-,-,CASSNRRTGALRPMNTEAFF,TGTGCCAGCAGCAATCGACGGACAGGGGCCCTCCGGCCCATGAACACTGAAGCTTTCTTT
TRBJ2-1,TRBV7-2,-,-,CASSLNSYNEQFF,TGTGCCAGCAGCTTAAACAGCTACAATGAGCAGTTCTTC
TRBJ2-7,TRBV2,-,-,CASSGGLLSSYEQYF,TGTGCCAGCAGCGGAGGACTCCTAAGCTCCTACGAGCAGTACTTC
TRBJ1-3,TRBV10-1,-,-,CASRHEGVFSGNTIYF,TGCGCCAGTAGACACGAGGGCGTGTTCTCTGGAAACACCATATATTTT
TRBJ1-2,TRBV6-2/TRBV6-3,-,-,CASSYSVTAANYGYTF,TGTGCCAGCAGTTACTCAGTCACCGCCGCTAACTATGGCTACACCTTC
TRBJ1-5,TRBV12-3/TRBV12-4,-,-,CASGTGHQPQHF,TGTGCCAGCGGGACTGGGCATCAGCCCCAGCATTTT
TRBJ1-6,TRBV27,-,TRBD1,CASRTTGGSDNSPLHF,TGTGCCAGCAGGACCACAGGGGGTAGTGATAATTCACCCCTCCACTTT
TRBJ2-7,TRBV11-2,-,-,CASSPGLVEQYF,TGTGCCAGCAGCCCCGGACTGGTCGAGCAGTACTTC
TRBJ1-5,TRBV6-5,-,-,CASRPQGGSNQPQHF,TGTGCCAGCAGGCCACAGGGTGGGAGCAATCAGCCCCAGCATTTT
TRBJ1-5,TRBV19,-,-,CASSLVGTSSYSNQPQHF,TGTGCCAGTAGTTTGGTGGGGACATCATCTTATAGCAATCAGCCCCAGCATTTT
TRBJ1-1,TRBV3-1/TRBV3-2,-,-,CASSQGGRNTEAFF,TGTGCCAGCAGCCAAGGGGGCAGGAACACTGAAGCTTTCTTT
TRBJ2-7,TRBV4-1,-,-,CASSQGDEQYF,TGCGCCAGCAGCCAGGGGGACGAGCAGTACTTC
TRBJ2-3,TRBV24-1,-,-,CATSDWGRRSTDTQYF,TGTGCCACCAGTGATTGGGGACGGCGAAGCACAGATACGCAGTATTTT
TRBJ2-1,TRBV29-1,-,TRBD2,CSVVGTSGTYNEQFF,TGCAGCGTTGTGGGGACTAGCGGGACCTACAATGAGCAGTTCTTC
TRBJ2-7,TRBV4-1,-,TRBD2,CASSPMSGPSGIYEQYF,TGCGCCAGCAGCCCCATGTCAGGTCCTAGCGGGATCTACGAGCAGTACTTC
TRBJ2-7,TRBV5-3,-,-,CARSSSTRREQYF,TGTGCCAGAAGCTCTTCTACCCGCCGGGAGCAGTACTTC
TRBJ1-2,TRBV24-1,-,TRBD1,CATSESGQGKYGYTF,TGTGCCACCAGTGAGTCGGGACAGGGGAAATATGGCTACACCTTC